The sample holds many counts of the clone carrying this T cell receptor beta chain. These data are taken from a study of metastatic and nonmetastatic thyroid tumors. TCRdb re-analyzed the PCR reads using MiXCR. Of 30,000 to 45,000 clones in the sample, around 20% were seen once. This CDR3 has 15 amino acids. Germline-derived CDR1 and CDR2 are SGHVS and FQNEAQ. V was shortened by 1 base and J by 4 bases, with 13 bases between the two germline ends. Prior to thyroid surgery, none of the patients had received any treatment. The J gene is TRBJ1-1, the V gene TRBV7-8; TRBD1 might be the D (5 bases). The TCR sequence derives from a female donor with papillary thyroid cancer or a benign thyroid nodule (not recorded which). Some clones in this sample may be carry-over from other donors' samples. The sequencing sample was made of blood. CDR3 sequence: CASSLEGAGGTEAFF. In DNA, the CDR3 is TGTGCCAGCAGCTTAGAAGGGGCAGGCGGCACTGAAGCTTTCTTT.